This T cell receptor beta chain was profiled in a study of T cell repertoires in cytomegalovirus infection. Turning to the study itself: Recently identified HLA-C-restricted CMV epitopes were used, and well-studied HLA-B-restricted CMV epitopes were used as well. Matching HLA type, along with CMV infection, was indicated by public TCR beta signatures.

CDR3 length: 16 amino acids. CDR1 is SGHVS, CDR2 FNYEAQ, per germline. V lost 5 bases to trimming and J lost 4 bases, with 20 bases between them. Findings of the study overall: Within the response measured ex vivo, HLA-C-restricted CMV-specific TCR beta clonotypes were dominant. Individuals carrying CMV plus the relevant HLA were identified by cumulative frequency of public TCR beta families.

This clonotype was recorded a few times. The antigen is not known. MiXCR, run by TCRdb on the reads, gives a single entry per CDR3 protein. Altogether some 920,000 distinct CDR3 sequences are present, around 31% being singletons, with the ten largest covering over 13%. The chain combines TRBV7-6 with TRBJ1-1; D possibly corresponds to TRBD1 (6 bases). This clonotype was sampled from a human donor in good health (CMV status not recorded). Some clones in this sample may be carry-over from other donors' samples. This specimen was cultured CD8+ T cells from PBMCs, taken from culture after CMV antigen stimulation. The DNA for the CDR3 is TGTGCCAGCAGCCCCCGGGGGGGGGCGCCTGGCACTGAAGCTTTCTTT. Protein: CASSPRGGAPGTEAFF.